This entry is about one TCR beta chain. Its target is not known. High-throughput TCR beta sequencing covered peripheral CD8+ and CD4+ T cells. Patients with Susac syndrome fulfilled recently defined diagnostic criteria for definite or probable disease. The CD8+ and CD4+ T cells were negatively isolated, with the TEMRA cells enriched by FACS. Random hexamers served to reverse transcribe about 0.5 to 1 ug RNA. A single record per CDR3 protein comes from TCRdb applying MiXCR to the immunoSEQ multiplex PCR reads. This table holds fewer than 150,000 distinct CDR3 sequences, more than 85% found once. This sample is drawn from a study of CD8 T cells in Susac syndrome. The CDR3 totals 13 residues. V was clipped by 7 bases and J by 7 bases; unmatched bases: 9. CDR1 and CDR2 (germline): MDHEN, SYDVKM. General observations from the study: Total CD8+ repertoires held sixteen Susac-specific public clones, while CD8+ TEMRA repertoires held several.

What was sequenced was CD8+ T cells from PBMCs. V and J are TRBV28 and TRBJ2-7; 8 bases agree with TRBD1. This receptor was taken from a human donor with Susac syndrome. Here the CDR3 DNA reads TGTGCCAGCACCTTGACAGGGGTGGGGGAGCAGTACTTC. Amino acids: CASTLTGVGEQYF.